Included here is one T cell receptor (beta chain) sequence, with context. V lost 6 bases, J lost 0 bases, and 18 bases stayed unmatched. The CDR3 spans 19 residues. CDR1 and CDR2 (germline): KGHSH, LQKENI. The data belong to a study of shared clonotypes between healthy human individuals. For the study at large: Donor composition was a couple of women and three men, aged 18 to 49. Per donor, three plates held CD4 naive cells, three held CD4 memory, two held CD8 naive and one held CD8 memory.

Nashville, Tennessee was home to all donors, each a Caucasian adult. Subsets obtained from CD4+ cells comprised CD45RA+ naive and CD45RA-negative memory cells. TCRdb's copy holds only in-frame clones and misses some; the assay was immunoSEQ multiplex PCR. The sample has around 1,000,000 clones; 70% to 85% are singletons. The sample consisted of memory CD4+ T cells from PBMCs. Specified subset: CD45RA-negative fraction. J is TRBJ1-1 and V is TRBV18, with 8 bases identical to TRBD1. The sequence derives from a man between 18 and 35 years old in good health. Some clones in this sample may be carry-over from other donors' samples. CDR3 sequence: CASSENQGAYQGVNTEAFF. CDR3 in DNA: TGTGCCAGCTCCGAGAACCAGGGGGCGTACCAGGGGGTGAACACTGAAGCTTTCTTT.